Below, one TCR beta chain is given with its context. This clonotype was seen ten or more times. This clone's antigen is unknown. Base quality data are lacking; no much larger clone is found one base away. The approximately 39 donors, aged roughly 6 to 95 years, were systemically healthy Caucasian individuals from Russia. Each donor gave about 9.2 milliliters of peripheral blood, drawn into EDTA-treated Vacutainer tubes. Ficoll-Paque density-gradient centrifugation was used to isolate PBMCs, with at least 6.5 million per sample. Total RNA was extracted from PBMCs with Trizol reagent, with at least 6 micrograms obtained per sample. The percentages of naive CD45RAhigh/CD27high T cells were determined by flow cytometry on a PBMC aliquot from every donor. In the germline V gene (reference sequence), CDR1 corresponds to MNHEY and CDR2 to SMNVEV. Its CDR3 holds 12 amino acids, cysteine through phenylalanine. Here the CDR3 DNA is all that survives: 36 bases in frame from base 1. Relative to germline, V is 5 bases shorter and J is 6 bases shorter, with 7 bases between their ends.

The data stem from a study of blood T cells in healthy people across ages (dated by TCRdb to about 2015). General notes on the study: In model experiments, template switching captured roughly one uniquely barcoded TCR beta cDNA molecule for every two T cells. Using deep sequencing normalized with unique cDNA molecular identifiers, the study measured how TCR beta repertoire diversity changes with age. Four age groups were formed from the donors: young (average approximately 15 years), middle-aged (approximately 41), aged (about 62) and long-lived (approximately 80). Using the same blood draw, the study looked at two additional independent replicas of 1 million unique cDNA reads for two donors, one aged 18 to 29 and the other aged 80 or older. What the study reported, not specific to this receptor: Estimates of total diversity from one million sequenced T cells were regarded as lower bounds and underestimates. Since profiling was done on bulk unsorted PBMCs, naive and antigen-experienced compartments could not be conclusively compared. As age increased, observed TCR beta diversity per million T cells dropped in a roughly linear way, and a significant reduction was already evident by age approximately 40. Because donor CMV infection status was unknown, age-related changes in expanded clonotypes were potentially confounded. Observed TCR beta diversity correlated strongly with the percentage of naive T cells measured by flow cytometry. Compared with the aged group, more naive CD4+ T cells, fewer expanded clones and increased TCR diversity were shown by the long-lived group, suggesting age selection.

The library was made by 5' RACE. This sample was sequenced with an Illumina HiSeq 2500. A second PCR of roughly 6 to 11 cycles was performed with a sample-barcoded 5' primer and a J-beta primer mix. A unique molecular identifier was introduced onto each TCR beta cDNA molecule by a template-switch 5' adaptor carrying 12 random nucleotides. Each sample yielded at least 2.5 million CDR3-containing paired-end reads. The Mint cDNA synthesis kit, primed by a TRBC-specific oligonucleotide, was used to synthesize first-strand cDNA from all RNA. Following uracil-DNA glycosylase treatment, all cDNA underwent a first 18-cycle PCR with the universal primers M1SS and BC2_uni_R. The study's processing was this. Each sample was normalized by randomly selecting 1 million high-quality reads, each carrying a distinct molecular identifier. Instead of being binned into consensus sequences, reads that shared molecular identifiers were thrown out. MiTCR, with a Q25 quality threshold and the strictest error-elimination algorithm, was used for CDR3 identification, clonotype clustering and error correction. A nonparametric unseen species model using Euler transformation provided a lower-bound estimate of total TCR beta diversity. TCRdb took the public reads, trimmed them with fastp at Q25, ran MiXCR for clone calling and kept in-frame beta chains. Rows are unified per CDR3 protein, each entry keeping the most common DNA and genes. TCRdb, not the authors, supplied the V and J calls. Here the sample has hundreds of thousands of distinct CDR3 sequences; 24% occur a single time. Roughly 10% of the sample belongs to the ten largest clones.

This same sample was also part of a study on T cells of mothers and their children. The second paper states: Donors were nine systemically healthy Caucasian individuals: three mothers and their six children. cDNA synthesis used all of the extracted RNA, with approximately 1.4 ug of RNA in each 15 ul reaction. In the second PCR, the M1S primer added sample barcodes and 2-4 random nucleotides. Over 9.5 million TCR beta CDR3 reads were obtained for each mother, and 2.7 million or so reads were obtained for each child. Thymic selection similarly shapes TCR recombination output in related and unrelated pairs, with minor effect from inherited differences. Related mother-child pairs always showed normalized repertoire overlap that was slightly higher than in unrelated mother-child pairs, though the difference was never significant. No persistent microchimeric T cell clones were detected, at a sensitivity of approximately 90 clones per million clonotypes. In the study, deep NGS was used to compare the TCR beta repertoires of mothers and children, and features distinguishing related mother-child pairs from unrelated individuals were sought. The mean age was around 42 +/- 4 years for the mothers and about 10 +/- 4 years for the children. After adapter ligation with NEBNext reagents, the libraries were sequenced on Illumina HiSeq 2000 with 100+100 nt paired-end reads. Mother and child libraries were prepared a month apart and sequenced in separate runs to prevent cross-contamination. For each donor, somewhere between about 450,000 and 2,100,000 distinct TCR beta clonotypes were identified. Naive TCR beta clonotypes were estimated from low-frequency clonotypes matched to each donor's FACS-determined naive share, without sorting.

Sequencing used blood. The TCR sequence derives from a boy aged 5-17 years in good health. The chain couples TRBV27 to TRBJ1-4; the best D guess is TRBD1, with 6 bases matching. Here the CDR3 is given as CASSAGDEKLFF. Here is the DNA: TGTGCCAGCAGTGCAGGGGATGAAAAACTGTTTTTT.